Listed below are T cell receptor beta chains from one sample, sequenced in a study of blood T cell repertoires in COVID-19. TCRdb keeps only in-frame clones here, not all; method: immunoSEQ multiplex PCR. The sample has about 320,000 clones; more than 90% are singletons. The sample was PBMCs or T cells enriched from blood (not recorded which). The receptor set was obtained from a woman under 40 who had been exposed to COVID-19. Both conserved end residues are part of each CDR3. A D gene is named only where the DNA matches it firmly.

NA,TRBJ1-6,TRBV6-5,15,CASIVTGLGNSPLHF,TGTGCCAGCATCGTTACAGGGCTAGGTAATTCACCCCTCCACTTT
NA,TRBJ1-6,TRBV27,13,CASRTPRPSPLHF,TGTGCCAGCAGGACCCCCAGGCCTTCACCCCTCCACTTT
TRBD1,TRBJ2-7,TRBV6-5,13,CASRPTGAYEQYF,TGTGCCAGCAGACCTACAGGGGCCTACGAGCAGTACTTC
TRBD2,TRBJ2-7,TRBV2,15,CASRLGTSETYEQYF,TGTGCCAGCAGATTGGGGACTAGCGAGACTTACGAGCAGTACTTC
TRBD1,TRBJ1-1,TRBV5-5,15,CASSWGTVRDTEAFF,TGTGCCAGCAGCTGGGGGACAGTTCGGGACACTGAAGCTTTCTTT
NA,TRBJ1-3,TRBV3-1/TRBV3-2,15,CASSQRTVPGNTIYF,TGTGCCAGCAGCCAACGCACAGTGCCTGGAAACACCATATATTTT
TRBD1,TRBJ1-5,TRBV6-5,15,CASSPTGHSNQPQHF,TGTGCCAGCAGTCCGACAGGGCATAGCAATCAGCCCCAGCATTTT
NA,TRBJ2-3,TRBV11-3,13,CASSYRGADTQYF,TGTGCCAGCAGCTATCGGGGTGCAGATACGCAGTATTTT
TRBD2,TRBJ2-3,TRBV7-6,14,CASRGGLPLDTQYF,TGTGCCAGCAGGGGAGGGCTACCCCTGGATACGCAGTATTTT
NA,TRBJ2-7,TRBV6-4,14,CASCSGQLLYEQYF,TGTGCCAGCTGTTCAGGGCAGTTACTTTACGAGCAGTACTTC
NA,TRBJ2-5,TRBV2,12,CASTGVTETQYF,TGTGCCAGCACAGGGGTAACAGAGACCCAGTACTTC
TRBD2,TRBJ2-3,TRBV13,15,CASSQRGPSTDTQYF,TGTGCCAGCAGCCAGCGGGGGCCTAGCACAGATACGCAGTATTTT
NA,TRBJ1-1,TRBV5-1,15,CASSLIQGSNTEAFF,TGCGCCAGCAGCCTCATACAGGGTTCAAACACTGAAGCTTTCTTT
NA,TRBJ1-2,TRBV27,13,CASSHQGFGGYTF,TGTGCCAGCAGCCATCAGGGGTTTGGTGGCTACACCTTC
NA,TRBJ1-2,TRBV6-1,14,CASSEVQGNYGYTF,TGTGCCAGCAGTGAAGTACAGGGTAACTATGGCTACACCTTC
TRBD1,TRBJ1-5,TRBV2,15,CASTGQGTGYQPQHF,TGTGCCAGCACCGGACAGGGCACGGGCTATCAGCCCCAGCATTTT
NA,TRBJ2-5,TRBV7-8,15,CASSRVVRAGETQYF,TGTGCCAGCAGCCGAGTCGTTCGGGCGGGAGAGACCCAGTACTTC
NA,TRBJ2-7,TRBV12-3/TRBV12-4,11,CASSLGHEQYF,TGTGCCAGCAGTTTGGGCCACGAGCAGTACTTC